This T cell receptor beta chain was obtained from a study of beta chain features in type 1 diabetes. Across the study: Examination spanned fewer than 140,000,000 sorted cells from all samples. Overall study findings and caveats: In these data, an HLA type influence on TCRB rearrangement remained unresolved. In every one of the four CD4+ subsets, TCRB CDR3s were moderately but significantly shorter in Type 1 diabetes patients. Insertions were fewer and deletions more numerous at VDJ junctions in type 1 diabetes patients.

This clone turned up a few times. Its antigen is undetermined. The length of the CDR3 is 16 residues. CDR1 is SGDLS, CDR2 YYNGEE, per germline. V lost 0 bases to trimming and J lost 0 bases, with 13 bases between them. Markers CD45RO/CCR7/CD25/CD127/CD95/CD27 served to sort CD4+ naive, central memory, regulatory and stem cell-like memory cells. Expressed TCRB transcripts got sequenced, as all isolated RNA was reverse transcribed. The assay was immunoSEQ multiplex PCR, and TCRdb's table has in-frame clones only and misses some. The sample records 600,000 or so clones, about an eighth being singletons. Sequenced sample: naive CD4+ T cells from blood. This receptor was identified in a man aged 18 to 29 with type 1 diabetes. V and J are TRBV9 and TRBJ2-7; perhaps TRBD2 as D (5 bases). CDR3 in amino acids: CASSVDAGMSSYEQYF. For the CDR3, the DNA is TGTGCCAGCAGCGTAGATGCGGGCATGAGCTCCTACGAGCAGTACTTC. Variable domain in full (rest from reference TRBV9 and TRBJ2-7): DSGVTQTPKHLITATGQRVTLRCSPRSGDLSVYWYQQSLDQGLQFLIQYYNGEERAKGNILERFSAQQFPDLHSELNLSSLELGDSALYFCASSVDAGMSSYEQYFGPGTRLTVT.